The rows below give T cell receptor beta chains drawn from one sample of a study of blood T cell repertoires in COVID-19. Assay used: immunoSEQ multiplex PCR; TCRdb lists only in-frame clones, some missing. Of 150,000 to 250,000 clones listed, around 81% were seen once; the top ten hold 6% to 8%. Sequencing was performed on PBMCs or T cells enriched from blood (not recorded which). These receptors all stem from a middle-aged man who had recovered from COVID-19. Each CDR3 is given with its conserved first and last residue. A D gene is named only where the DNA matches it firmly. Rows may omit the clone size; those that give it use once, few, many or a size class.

TGTGCCACCAGAACGGGAACCCTAAACACCGGGGAGCTGTTTTTT,CATRTGTLNTGELFF,TRBJ2-2,NA,NA,TRBV6-5
TGTGCCAGCAGGCCTCCGGACAGGGGGGTTGAAGCTTTCTTT,CASRPPDRGVEAFF,TRBJ1-1,NA,TRBD1,TRBV7-9
TGTGCCAGTAGTATCCCCGGCGGCGGATATCAGCCCCAGCATTTT,CASSIPGGGYQPQHF,TRBJ1-5,few,NA,TRBV19
TGCGCCAGCAGCCTGTCCCTAGCTAACCAAGAGACCCAGTACTTC,CASSLSLANQETQYF,TRBJ2-5,once,NA,TRBV5-1
TGTGCCAGCAGAGCCGGGACTGCGGGAGAGACCCAGTACTTC,CASRAGTAGETQYF,TRBJ2-5,NA,NA,TRBV2
TGTGCCAGCAGCGCCGGGACAGGGGATTATAGCAATCAGCCCCAGCATTTT,CASSAGTGDYSNQPQHF,TRBJ1-5,NA,TRBD1,TRBV9
TGCGCCAGCAGTGGTACTAGCGGGGGGCGAGAGACCCAGTACTTC,CASSGTSGGRETQYF,TRBJ2-5,NA,TRBD2,TRBV10-1
TGTGCCAGCAGTGCTAGCGGGGGGGCCAGTGAGACCCAGTACTTC,CASSASGGASETQYF,TRBJ2-5,NA,TRBD2,TRBV6-4
TGTGCCAGTAGTCGGGACAGGTCCTACGAGCAGTACTTC,CASSRDRSYEQYF,TRBJ2-7,NA,TRBD1,TRBV19
TGTGCCTGGAGTAAGGCGGGACAGGGACCCACTGAAGCTTTCTTT,CAWSKAGQGPTEAFF,TRBJ1-1,NA,TRBD1,TRBV30
TGTGCCAGCAGCCGGGGAGGGGGTAACACTGAAGCTTTCTTT,CASSRGGGNTEAFF,TRBJ1-1,once,NA,TRBV11-2
TGTGCCAGCAGCCCGACAGGGTACAATGAGCAGTTCTTC,CASSPTGYNEQFF,TRBJ2-1,NA,TRBD1,TRBV11-3
TGTGCCAGCTCACCAATCAGCGGCCCGTACAATGAGCAGTTCTTC,CASSPISGPYNEQFF,TRBJ2-1,NA,NA,TRBV18
TGTGCCATCAGTGAGACTAGCGGGGGAAACATTCAGTACTTC,CAISETSGGNIQYF,TRBJ2-4,NA,TRBD2,TRBV10-3
TGTGCCAGCAGCTTAGGAGTAAACTATGGCTACACCTTC,CASSLGVNYGYTF,TRBJ1-2,once,NA,TRBV7-9
TGTGCCAGCAGCTCCAGGACAGGACGAGGCACAGATACGCAGTATTTT,CASSSRTGRGTDTQYF,TRBJ2-3,NA,TRBD1,TRBV5-4
TGTGCCAGCAGTTGGGAGTGGGCGGGGGCTAAAGGTGGCTACACCTTC,CASSWEWAGAKGGYTF,TRBJ1-2,NA,NA,TRBV27
TGTGCCAGCAGCCCGAAAGGGGTTTTTGGTGCAGCCCAGCATTTT,CASSPKGVFGAAQHF,TRBJ1-5,NA,NA,TRBV5-6
TGTGCCACGAAGACGGGACAGGTTGGTGAAAAACTGTTTTTT,CATKTGQVGEKLFF,TRBJ1-4,NA,TRBD1,TRBV2
TGCGCCAGCAGCTTGGGCCAGGGCGGTTTAGGTGAGCAGTTCTTC,CASSLGQGGLGEQFF,TRBJ2-1,NA,NA,TRBV5-1
TGTGCCAGTAACGGGAGGGGGAGCTCCTACAATGAGCAGTTCTTC,CASNGRGSSYNEQFF,TRBJ2-1,NA,TRBD2,TRBV19
TGTGCCAGCACCCCCCGGACATTTTATAGCAATCAGCCCCAGCATTTT,CASTPRTFYSNQPQHF,TRBJ1-5,NA,NA,TRBV28
TGTGCCAGCAGTACTGGACAAAGGCAGTACTTC,CASSTGQRQYF,TRBJ2-7,NA,NA,TRBV28
TGTGCCATCAGTGCCGGGAGGGACGAAAGAAAACTGTTTTTT,CAISAGRDERKLFF,TRBJ1-4,NA,NA,TRBV10-3
TGTGCCAGCAGCCAAGAACTTTTGTTAGGGGCAAAGTCACCCCTCCACTTT,CASSQELLLGAKSPLHF,TRBJ1-6,NA,NA,TRBV3-1/TRBV3-2
TGTGCCAGCAGCCAAACAAAGTACTATGGCTACACCTTC,CASSQTKYYGYTF,TRBJ1-2,NA,NA,TRBV14
TGTGCCAGCAGCGTTGACGACAGGGGTCGCAATGAGCAGTTCTTC,CASSVDDRGRNEQFF,TRBJ2-1,NA,TRBD1,TRBV5-8
TGCAGTGCTAGTGGGGGGCTGGGCACTGAAGCTTTCTTT,CSASGGLGTEAFF,TRBJ1-1,NA,NA,TRBV20-1
TGTGCCAGTTGGGGCGGACAGGGGGGACTGAGGTTCTCTGAAGCTTTCTTT,CASWGGQGGLRFSEAFF,TRBJ1-1,NA,TRBD1,TRBV19
TGTGCCAGCTCACCTGGGACAGGGCAAGGGGAGCAGTACTTC,CASSPGTGQGEQYF,TRBJ2-7,NA,TRBD1,TRBV18
TGTGCCAGCAGCTTAAACGAAGGGAGTACCACAGATACGCAGTATTTT,CASSLNEGSTTDTQYF,TRBJ2-3,once,NA,TRBV7-3
TGTGCCAGCAGACAGGGACCAAGAGGCACAGATACGCAGTATTTT,CASRQGPRGTDTQYF,TRBJ2-3,NA,NA,TRBV28
TGTGCCAGCAGCACGGACAGGCCCGTCTATGGCTACACCTTC,CASSTDRPVYGYTF,TRBJ1-2,once,TRBD1,TRBV28
TGTGCCAGCAGCTTGAGGGGATCGAGCAATCAGCCCCAGCATTTT,CASSLRGSSNQPQHF,TRBJ1-5,NA,NA,TRBV5-8
TGTGCCAGCAGACCGACAGTATCTAACTATGGCTACACCTTC,CASRPTVSNYGYTF,TRBJ1-2,NA,NA,TRBV27
TGTGCCAGCAGCTCCGGACAGGGGGCTAGGTGGACCGGGGAGCTGTTTTTT,CASSSGQGARWTGELFF,TRBJ2-2,NA,TRBD1,TRBV5-4
TGTGCCAGTCAGCAGGGTGGGACAGATACGCAGTATTTT,CASQQGGTDTQYF,TRBJ2-3,NA,NA,TRBV28
TGTGCCAGCAGCCAACCAAGGACAGGGACCTACGAGCAGTACTTC,CASSQPRTGTYEQYF,TRBJ2-7,NA,TRBD1,TRBV7-8
TGTGCCAGCAGTTACTCTAGGGAGGCTGGAAACACCATATATTTT,CASSYSREAGNTIYF,TRBJ1-3,NA,NA,TRBV6-5
TGCGCCAGCAGCCAGCCTACAGGGGTCACTGAAGCTTTCTTT,CASSQPTGVTEAFF,TRBJ1-1,NA,TRBD1,TRBV4-1
TGTGCCAGCAGCGTAGTGGGGGACAGCCTCTACGAGCAGTACTTC,CASSVVGDSLYEQYF,TRBJ2-7,once,TRBD1,TRBV9
TGTGCCACCAGCAGGTTGGCTGGCTATGGCTACACCTTC,CATSRLAGYGYTF,TRBJ1-2,NA,NA,TRBV15
TGTGCCAGCAGTGAGGTTGTAATGGGACAGGGGGCCTCCAGACGTGAAAAACTGTTTTTT,CASSEVVMGQGASRREKLFF,TRBJ1-4,NA,TRBD1,TRBV6-1
TGTGCCAGCAGCTTCCTAGCGGGGAGAACAGATACGCAGTATTTT,CASSFLAGRTDTQYF,TRBJ2-3,once,TRBD2,TRBV11-2
TGTGCCAGCAGTGAACAGGCCTATGGCTACACCTTC,CASSEQAYGYTF,TRBJ1-2,NA,NA,TRBV2
TGTGCCAGCAGTGACCCCTACTTAGCGGGGGGCCTTGAAGAGACCCAGTACTTC,CASSDPYLAGGLEETQYF,TRBJ2-5,once,TRBD2,TRBV2